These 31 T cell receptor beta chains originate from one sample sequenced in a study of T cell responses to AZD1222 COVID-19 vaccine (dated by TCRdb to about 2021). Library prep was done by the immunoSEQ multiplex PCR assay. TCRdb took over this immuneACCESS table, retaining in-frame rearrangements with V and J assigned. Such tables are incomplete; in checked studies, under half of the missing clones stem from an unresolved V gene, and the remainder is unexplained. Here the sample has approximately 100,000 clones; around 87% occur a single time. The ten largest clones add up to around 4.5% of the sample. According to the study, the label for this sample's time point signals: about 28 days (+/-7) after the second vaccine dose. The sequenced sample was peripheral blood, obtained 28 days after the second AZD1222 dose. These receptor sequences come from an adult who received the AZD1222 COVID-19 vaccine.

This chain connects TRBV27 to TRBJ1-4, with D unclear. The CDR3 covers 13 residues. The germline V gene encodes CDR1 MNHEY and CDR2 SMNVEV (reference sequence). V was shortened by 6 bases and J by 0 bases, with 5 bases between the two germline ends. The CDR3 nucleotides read TGTGCCAGCAGCCGTGCAACTAATGAAAAACTGTTTTTT. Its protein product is CASSRATNEKLFF.

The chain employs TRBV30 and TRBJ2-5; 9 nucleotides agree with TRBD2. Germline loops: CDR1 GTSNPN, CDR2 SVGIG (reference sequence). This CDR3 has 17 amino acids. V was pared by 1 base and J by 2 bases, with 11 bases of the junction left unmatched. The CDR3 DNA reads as TGTGCCTGGAGTGAGTTTTTTAGCGGGAGAGGGCAAGAGACCCAGTACTTC. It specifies CAWSEFFSGRGQETQYF.

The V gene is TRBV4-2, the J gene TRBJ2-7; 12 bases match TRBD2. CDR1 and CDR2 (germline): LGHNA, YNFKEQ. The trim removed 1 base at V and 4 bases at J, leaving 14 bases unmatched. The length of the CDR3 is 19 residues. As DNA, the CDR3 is TGTGCCAGCAGCCAAGCCTTCCCGGGACTAGCGGGTCTTCGGTACGAGCAGTACTTC. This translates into CASSQAFPGLAGLRYEQYF.

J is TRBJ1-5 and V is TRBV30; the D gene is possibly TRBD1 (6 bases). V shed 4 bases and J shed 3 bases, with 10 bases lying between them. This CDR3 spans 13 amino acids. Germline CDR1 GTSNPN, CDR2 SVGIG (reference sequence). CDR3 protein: CAWNTGINQPQHF. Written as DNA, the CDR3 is TGTGCCTGGAATACAGGGATCAATCAGCCCCAGCATTTT.

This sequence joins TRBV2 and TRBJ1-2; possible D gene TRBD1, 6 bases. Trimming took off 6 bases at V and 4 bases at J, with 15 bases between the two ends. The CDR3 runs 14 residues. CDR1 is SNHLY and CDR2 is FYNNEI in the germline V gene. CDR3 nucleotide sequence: TGTGCCAGCAGCGCGCCGGGACAAATCTATGGCTACACCTTC. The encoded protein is CASSAPGQIYGYTF.

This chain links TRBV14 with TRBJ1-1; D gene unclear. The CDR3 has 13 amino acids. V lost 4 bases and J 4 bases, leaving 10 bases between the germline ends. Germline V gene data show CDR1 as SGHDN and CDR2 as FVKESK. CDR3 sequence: CASSRRISTEAFF. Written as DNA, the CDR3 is TGTGCCAGCAGCCGACGGATAAGCACTGAAGCTTTCTTT.

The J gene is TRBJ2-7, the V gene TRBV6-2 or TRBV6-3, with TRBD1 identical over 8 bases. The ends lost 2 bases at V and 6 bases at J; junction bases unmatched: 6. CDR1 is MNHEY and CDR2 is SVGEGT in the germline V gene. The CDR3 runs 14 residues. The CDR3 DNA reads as TGTGCCAGCAGTTACCCGGGACAGGTGCGCGAGCAGTACTTC. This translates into CASSYPGQVREQYF.

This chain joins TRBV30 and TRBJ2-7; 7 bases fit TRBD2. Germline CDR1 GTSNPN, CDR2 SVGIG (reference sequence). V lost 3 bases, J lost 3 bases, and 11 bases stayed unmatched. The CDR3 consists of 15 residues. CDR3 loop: CAWRAVRLAGYEQYF. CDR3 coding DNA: TGTGCCTGGAGGGCCGTCAGACTAGCTGGCTACGAGCAGTACTTC.

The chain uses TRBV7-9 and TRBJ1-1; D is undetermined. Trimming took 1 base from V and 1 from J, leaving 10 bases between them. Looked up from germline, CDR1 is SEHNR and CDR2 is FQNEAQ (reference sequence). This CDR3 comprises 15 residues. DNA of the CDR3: TGTGCCAGCAGCTTAGTGGTCTGGGAGAACACTGAAGCTTTCTTT. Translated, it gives CASSLVVWENTEAFF.

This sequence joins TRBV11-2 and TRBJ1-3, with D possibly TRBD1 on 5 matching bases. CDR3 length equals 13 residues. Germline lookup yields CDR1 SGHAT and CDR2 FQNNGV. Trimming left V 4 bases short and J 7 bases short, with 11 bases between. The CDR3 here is CASSYGARNTIYF. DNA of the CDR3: TGTGCCAGCAGCTATGGGGCGCGGAACACCATATATTTT.

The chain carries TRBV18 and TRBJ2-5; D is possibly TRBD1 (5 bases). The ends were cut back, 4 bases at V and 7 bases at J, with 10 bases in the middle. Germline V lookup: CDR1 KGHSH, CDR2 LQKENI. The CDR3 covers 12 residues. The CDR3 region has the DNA TGTGCCAGCTCACAAGACAGTGGGACCCAGTACTTC. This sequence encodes CASSQDSGTQYF.

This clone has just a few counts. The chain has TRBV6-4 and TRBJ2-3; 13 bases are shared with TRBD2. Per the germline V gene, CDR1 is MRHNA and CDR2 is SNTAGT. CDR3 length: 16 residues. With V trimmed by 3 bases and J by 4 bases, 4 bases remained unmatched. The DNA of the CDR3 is TGTGCCAGCAGTGAAACTAGCGGGAGGGCCTCAGATACGCAGTATTTT. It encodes CASSETSGRASDTQYF.

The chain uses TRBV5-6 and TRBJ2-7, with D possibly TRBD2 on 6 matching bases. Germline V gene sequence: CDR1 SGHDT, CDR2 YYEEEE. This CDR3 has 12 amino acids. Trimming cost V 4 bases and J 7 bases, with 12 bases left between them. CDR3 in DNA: TGTGCCAGCAGCCAGGCCCGGGGGGAGCAGTACTTC. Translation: CASSQARGEQYF.

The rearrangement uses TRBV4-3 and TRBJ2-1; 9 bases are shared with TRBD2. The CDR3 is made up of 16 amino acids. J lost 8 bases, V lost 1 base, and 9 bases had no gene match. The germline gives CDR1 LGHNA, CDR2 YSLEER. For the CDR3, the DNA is TGCGCCAGCAGCCAAGGGAACCTAGCGGGATCCTATGAGCAGTTCTTC. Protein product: CASSQGNLAGSYEQFF.

The CDR3 spells CSVERQGGDEQFF. The DNA for the CDR3 is TGCAGCGTTGAAAGACAGGGTGGTGATGAGCAGTTCTTC. This chain links TRBV29-1 with TRBJ2-1; 7 nucleotides align to TRBD1. The CDR3 contains 13 residues. With 2 bases clipped from V and 8 bases from J, the junction kept 6 bases outside the gene matches. Germline values: CDR1 SQVTM, CDR2 ANQGSEA.

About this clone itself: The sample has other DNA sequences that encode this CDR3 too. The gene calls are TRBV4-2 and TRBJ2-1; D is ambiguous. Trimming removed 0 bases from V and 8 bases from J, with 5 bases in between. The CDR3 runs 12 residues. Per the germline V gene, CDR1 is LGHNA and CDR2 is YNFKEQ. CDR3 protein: CASSQDRDEQFF. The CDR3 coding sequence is TGTGCCAGCAGCCAAGATCGGGATGAGCAGTTCTTC.

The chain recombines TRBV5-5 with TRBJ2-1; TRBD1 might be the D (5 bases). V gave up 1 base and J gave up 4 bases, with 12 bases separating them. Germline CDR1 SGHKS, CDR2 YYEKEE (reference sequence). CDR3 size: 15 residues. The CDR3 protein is CASSLRGAEYNEQFF. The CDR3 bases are TGTGCCAGCAGCTTGAGGGGTGCTGAGTACAATGAGCAGTTCTTC.

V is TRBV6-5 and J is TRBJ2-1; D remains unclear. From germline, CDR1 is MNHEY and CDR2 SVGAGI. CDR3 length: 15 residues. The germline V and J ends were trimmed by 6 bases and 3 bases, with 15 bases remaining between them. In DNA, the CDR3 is TGTGCCAGCAGCACCGCGGTTAGAGGCTACAATGAGCAGTTCTTC. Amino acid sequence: CASSTAVRGYNEQFF.

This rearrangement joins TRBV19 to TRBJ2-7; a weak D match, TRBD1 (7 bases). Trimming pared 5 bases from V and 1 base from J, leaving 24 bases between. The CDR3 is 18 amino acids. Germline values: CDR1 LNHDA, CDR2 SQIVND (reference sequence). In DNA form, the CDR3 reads TGTGCCAGTAGTCCCGATTCCGGGACAGCGGGCGGTTCCTACGAGCAGTACTTC. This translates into CASSPDSGTAGGSYEQYF.

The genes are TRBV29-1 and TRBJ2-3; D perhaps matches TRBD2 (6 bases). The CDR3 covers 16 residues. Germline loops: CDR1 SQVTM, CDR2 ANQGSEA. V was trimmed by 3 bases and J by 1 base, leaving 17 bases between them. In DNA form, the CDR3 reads TGCAGCGTTGATATTGGCGGGGAATCGGGCACAGATACGCAGTATTTT. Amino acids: CSVDIGGESGTDTQYF.

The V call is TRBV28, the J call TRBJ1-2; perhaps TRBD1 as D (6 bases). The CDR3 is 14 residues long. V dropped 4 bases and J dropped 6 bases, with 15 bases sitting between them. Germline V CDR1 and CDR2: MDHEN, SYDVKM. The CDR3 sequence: CASSSPGERNGYTF. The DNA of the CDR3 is TGTGCCAGCAGTTCCCCAGGGGAACGGAATGGCTACACCTTC.

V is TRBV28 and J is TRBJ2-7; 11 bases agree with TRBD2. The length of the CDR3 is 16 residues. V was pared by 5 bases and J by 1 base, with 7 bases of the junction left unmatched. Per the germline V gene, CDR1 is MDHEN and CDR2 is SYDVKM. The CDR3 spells CASSARLAGFSYEQYF. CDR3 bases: TGTGCCAGCAGTGCAAGACTAGCGGGATTTTCCTACGAGCAGTACTTC.

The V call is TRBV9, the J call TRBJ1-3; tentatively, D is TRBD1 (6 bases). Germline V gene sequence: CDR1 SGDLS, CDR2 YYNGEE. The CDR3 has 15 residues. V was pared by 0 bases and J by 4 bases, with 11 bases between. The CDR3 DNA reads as TGTGCCAGCAGCGTAGGTGGGGGGCCAGGAAACACCATATATTTT. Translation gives CASSVGGGPGNTIYF.

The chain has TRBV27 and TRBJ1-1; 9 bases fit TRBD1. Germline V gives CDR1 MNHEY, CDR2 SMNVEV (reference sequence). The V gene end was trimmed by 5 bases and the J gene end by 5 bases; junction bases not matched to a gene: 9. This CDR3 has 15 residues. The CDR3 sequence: CASSHVPGQGTEAFF. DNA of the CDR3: TGTGCCAGCAGTCACGTCCCGGGACAGGGTACTGAAGCTTTCTTT.

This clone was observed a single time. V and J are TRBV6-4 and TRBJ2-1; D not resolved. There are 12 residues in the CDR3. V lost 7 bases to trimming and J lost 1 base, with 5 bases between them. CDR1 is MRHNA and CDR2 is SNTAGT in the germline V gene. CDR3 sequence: CASKESYNEQFF. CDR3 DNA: TGTGCCAGCAAGGAGTCCTACAATGAGCAGTTCTTC.

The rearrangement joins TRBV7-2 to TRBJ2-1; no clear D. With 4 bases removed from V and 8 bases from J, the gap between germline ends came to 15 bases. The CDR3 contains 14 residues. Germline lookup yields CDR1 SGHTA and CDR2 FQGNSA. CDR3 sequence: CASSSNPARDEQFF. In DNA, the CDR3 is TGTGCCAGCAGCTCCAACCCGGCCCGGGATGAGCAGTTCTTC.

This chain's CDR3 is CSVYPSGRMADNEQFF. The CDR3, as DNA: TGCAGCGTTTATCCCAGCGGGAGGATGGCCGACAATGAGCAGTTCTTC. The chain recombines TRBV29-1 with TRBJ2-1, with 9 bases matching TRBD2. V dropped 5 bases and J dropped 5; count of bases not matched to a gene: 13. CDR1 is SQVTM and CDR2 is ANQGSEA in the germline V gene. The CDR3 length is 16 residues.

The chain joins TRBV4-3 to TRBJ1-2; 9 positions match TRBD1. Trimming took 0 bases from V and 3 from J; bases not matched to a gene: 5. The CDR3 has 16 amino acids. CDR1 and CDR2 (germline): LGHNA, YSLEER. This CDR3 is CASSQDGQGRDYGYTF. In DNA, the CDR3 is TGCGCCAGCAGCCAAGACGGACAGGGGAGAGACTATGGCTACACCTTC.

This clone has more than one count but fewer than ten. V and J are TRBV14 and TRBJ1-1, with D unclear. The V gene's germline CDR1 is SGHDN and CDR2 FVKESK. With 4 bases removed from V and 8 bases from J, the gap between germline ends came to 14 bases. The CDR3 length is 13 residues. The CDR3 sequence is CASSRRTTGEAFF. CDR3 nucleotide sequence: TGTGCCAGCAGCCGACGGACGACCGGAGAAGCTTTCTTT.

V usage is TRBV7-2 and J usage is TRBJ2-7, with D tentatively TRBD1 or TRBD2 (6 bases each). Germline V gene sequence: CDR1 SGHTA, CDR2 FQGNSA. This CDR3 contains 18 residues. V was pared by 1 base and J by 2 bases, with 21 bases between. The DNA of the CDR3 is TGTGCCAGCAGCTTAGGCGTTCGAACAGGGCGCGGGGCCTACGAGCAGTACTTC. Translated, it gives CASSLGVRTGRGAYEQYF.

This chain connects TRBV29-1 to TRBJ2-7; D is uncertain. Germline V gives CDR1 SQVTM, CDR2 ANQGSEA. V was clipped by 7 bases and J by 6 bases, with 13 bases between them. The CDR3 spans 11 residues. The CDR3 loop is CSGRTSGEQYF. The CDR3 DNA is TGCAGCGGCCGGACGTCGGGCGAGCAGTACTTC.